This T cell receptor beta chain was recovered during a study of cytomegalovirus exposure and HLA in healthy donors. Of note for this clone: The antigen is not known.

In the PCR, 60 Vbeta and 13 Jbeta primers were used. TCRdb's table, derived via immunoSEQ multiplex PCR, lists solely in-frame clones and lacks some. The top ten hold about 2.5% of the sample, which has approximately 100,000 clones, just under 75% seen once. General study findings and limits: Earlier results showed most TCR beta V segments being productive about 87% or about 30% of the time. Some V segments could not be told apart, so they were left out, TRBV6-2 and TRBV6-3 among them. The availability of immune exposure information extended only to CMV serostatus. Rare TCR sequences dominated, though some public TCRs recurred in many donors.

The germline V gene has CDR1 LNHDA and CDR2 SQIVND (reference sequence). V dropped 5 bases and J dropped 7; count of bases not matched to a gene: 17. This CDR3 has 18 residues. The genes are TRBV19 and TRBJ1-4, with TRBD1 matching over 9 bases. The receptor was isolated from a man aged 50-60 years in good health and CMV-seropositive. Sequenced sample: PBMCs. The CDR3 loop reads CASSVPGQGSLLSEKLFF. The CDR3 nucleotides are TGTGCCAGTAGTGTGCCGGGACAGGGAAGTCTTTTGAGTGAAAAACTGTTTTTT.